This T cell receptor (beta chain) was identified in a study of blood T cell repertoires in COVID-19. Study context: PBMCs, B-cell-depleted T cells, or T cells were the source of the cDNA or gDNA that made up the material.

CDR1 is MGHRA and CDR2 is YSYEKL in the germline V gene. This CDR3 spans 17 amino acids. V gave up 4 bases and J gave up 6 bases; unmatched junction bases: 9. Under the authors' procedure: For nucleated cells, counts were estimated from reference gene primer amplification. The table came from immunoSEQ multiplex PCR; TCRdb's copy has only in-frame clones and leaves some out. V, J and clone size derive from that table, while D and trimming were established from the DNA sequence. The table has approximately 200,000 clones, approximately 89% seen once. The sample consisted of peripheral blood. The sequence derives from a woman aged 25 to 45 with acute or convalescent COVID-19. The chain employs TRBV4-1 and TRBJ2-3, with 14 bases aligning to TRBD2. This chain's CDR3 is CASSPIRLAGGSDTQYF. CDR3 DNA sequence: TGCGCCAGCAGCCCGATCCGACTAGCGGGAGGGTCCGATACGCAGTATTTT.